Here is one TCR beta chain with its context. Antigen unknown. The sample belongs to a study of cytomegalovirus exposure and HLA in healthy donors. 60 Vbeta and 13 Jbeta primers were used in PCR. Here immunoSEQ multiplex PCR was the method, and the copy in TCRdb shows in-frame clones only, minus some. The sample has 150,000 to 200,000 clones, roughly 85% seen once. The germline V gene encodes CDR1 SGHNT and CDR2 YENEEA. V was pared by 2 bases and J by 6 bases, with 10 bases between. The CDR3 extends over 13 amino acids. Study findings and constraints: Some segments of the V type, notably TRBV6-2 and TRBV6-3, were excluded as indistinguishable.

Material for sequencing was PBMCs. This sequence was found in a man in his fifties or sixties in good health and CMV-seropositive. The rearrangement joins TRBV11-3 to TRBJ1-1; D is undetermined. CDR3: CASSLFPRAEAFF. The CDR3 DNA is TGTGCCAGCAGCTTATTCCCGAGGGCTGAAGCTTTCTTT. The variable domain in full, with the rest retrieved from reference TRBV11-3 and TRBJ1-1, is EAGVVQSPRYKIIEKKQPVAFWCNPISGHNTLYWYLQNLGQGPELLIRYENEEAVDDSQLPKDRFSAERLKGVDSTLKIQPAELGDSAVYLCASSLFPRAEAFFGQGTRLTVV.